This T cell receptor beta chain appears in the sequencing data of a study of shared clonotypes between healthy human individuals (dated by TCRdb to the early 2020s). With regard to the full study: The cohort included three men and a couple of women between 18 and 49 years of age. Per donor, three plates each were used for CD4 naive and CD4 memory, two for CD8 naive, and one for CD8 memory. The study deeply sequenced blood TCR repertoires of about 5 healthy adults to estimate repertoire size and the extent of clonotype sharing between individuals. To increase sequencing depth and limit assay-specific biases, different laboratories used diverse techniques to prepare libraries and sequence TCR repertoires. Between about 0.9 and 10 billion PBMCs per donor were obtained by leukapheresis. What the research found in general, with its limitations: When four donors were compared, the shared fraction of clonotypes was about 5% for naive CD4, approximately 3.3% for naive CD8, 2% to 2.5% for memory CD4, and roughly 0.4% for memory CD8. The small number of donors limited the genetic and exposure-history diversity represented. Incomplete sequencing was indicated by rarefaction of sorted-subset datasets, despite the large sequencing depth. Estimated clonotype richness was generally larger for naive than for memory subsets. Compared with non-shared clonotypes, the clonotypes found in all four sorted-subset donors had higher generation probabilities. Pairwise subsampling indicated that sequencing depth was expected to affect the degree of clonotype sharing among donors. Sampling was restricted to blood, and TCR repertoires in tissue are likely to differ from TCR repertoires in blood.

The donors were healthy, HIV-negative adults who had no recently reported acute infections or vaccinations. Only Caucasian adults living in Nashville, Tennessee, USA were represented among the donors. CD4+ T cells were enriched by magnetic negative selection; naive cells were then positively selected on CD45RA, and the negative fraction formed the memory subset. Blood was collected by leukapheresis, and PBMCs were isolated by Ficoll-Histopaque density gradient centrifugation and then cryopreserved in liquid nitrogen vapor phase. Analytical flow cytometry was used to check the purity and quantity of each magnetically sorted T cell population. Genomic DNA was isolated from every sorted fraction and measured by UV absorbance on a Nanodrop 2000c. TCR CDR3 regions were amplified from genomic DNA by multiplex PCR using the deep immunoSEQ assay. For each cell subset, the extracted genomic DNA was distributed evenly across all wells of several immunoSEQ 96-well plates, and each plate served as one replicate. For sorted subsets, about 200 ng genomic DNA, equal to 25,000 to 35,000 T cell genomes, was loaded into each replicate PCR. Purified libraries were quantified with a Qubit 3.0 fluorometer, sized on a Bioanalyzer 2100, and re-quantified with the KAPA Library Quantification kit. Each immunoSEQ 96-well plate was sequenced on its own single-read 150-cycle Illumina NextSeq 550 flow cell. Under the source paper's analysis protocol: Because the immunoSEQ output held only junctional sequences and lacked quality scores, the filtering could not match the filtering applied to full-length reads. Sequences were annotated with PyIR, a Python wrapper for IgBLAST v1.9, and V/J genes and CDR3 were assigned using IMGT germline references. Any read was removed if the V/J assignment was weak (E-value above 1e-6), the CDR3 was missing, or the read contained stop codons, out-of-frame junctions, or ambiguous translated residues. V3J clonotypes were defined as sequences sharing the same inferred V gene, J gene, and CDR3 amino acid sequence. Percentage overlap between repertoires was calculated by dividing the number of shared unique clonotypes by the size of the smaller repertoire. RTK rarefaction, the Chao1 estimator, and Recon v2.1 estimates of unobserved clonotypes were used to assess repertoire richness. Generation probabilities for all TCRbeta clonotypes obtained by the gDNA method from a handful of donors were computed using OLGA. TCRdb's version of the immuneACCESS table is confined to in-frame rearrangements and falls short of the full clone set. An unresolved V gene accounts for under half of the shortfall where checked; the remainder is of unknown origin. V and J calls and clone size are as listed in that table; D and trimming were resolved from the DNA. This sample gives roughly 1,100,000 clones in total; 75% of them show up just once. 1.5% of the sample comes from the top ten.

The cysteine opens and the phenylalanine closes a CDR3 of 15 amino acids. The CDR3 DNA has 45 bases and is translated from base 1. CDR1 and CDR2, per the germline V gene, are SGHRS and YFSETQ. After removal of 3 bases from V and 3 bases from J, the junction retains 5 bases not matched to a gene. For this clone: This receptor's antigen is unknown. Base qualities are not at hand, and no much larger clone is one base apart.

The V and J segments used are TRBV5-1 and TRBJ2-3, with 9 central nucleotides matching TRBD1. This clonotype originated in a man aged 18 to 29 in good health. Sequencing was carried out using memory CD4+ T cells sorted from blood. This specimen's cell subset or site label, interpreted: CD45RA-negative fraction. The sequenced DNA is TGCGCCAGCAGCTCCCCACAGGGGGCAACAGATACGCAGTATTTT. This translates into CASSSPQGATDTQYF.